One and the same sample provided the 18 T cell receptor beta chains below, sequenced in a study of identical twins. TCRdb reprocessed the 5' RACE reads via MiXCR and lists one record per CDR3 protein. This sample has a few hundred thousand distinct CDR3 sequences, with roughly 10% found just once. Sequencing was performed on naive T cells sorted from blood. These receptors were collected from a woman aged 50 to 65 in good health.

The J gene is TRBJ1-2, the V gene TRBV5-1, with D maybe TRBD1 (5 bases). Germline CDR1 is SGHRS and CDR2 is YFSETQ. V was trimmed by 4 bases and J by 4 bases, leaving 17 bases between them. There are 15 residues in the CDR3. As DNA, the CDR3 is TGCGCCAGCAGCCGCGTGGGACTCTCGGCCTATGGCTACACCTTC. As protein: CASSRVGLSAYGYTF.

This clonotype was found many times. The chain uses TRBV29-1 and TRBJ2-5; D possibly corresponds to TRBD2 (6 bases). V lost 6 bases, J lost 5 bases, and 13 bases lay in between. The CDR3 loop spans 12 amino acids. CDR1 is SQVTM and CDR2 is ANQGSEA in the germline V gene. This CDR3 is CSVRRGWETQYF. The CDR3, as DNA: TGCAGCGTGAGGCGGGGATGGGAGACCCAGTACTTC.

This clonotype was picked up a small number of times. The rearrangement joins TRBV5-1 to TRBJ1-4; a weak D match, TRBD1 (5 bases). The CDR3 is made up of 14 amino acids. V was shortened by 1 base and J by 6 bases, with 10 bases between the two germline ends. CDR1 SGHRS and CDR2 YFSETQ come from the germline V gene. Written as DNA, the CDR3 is TGCGCCAGCAGCTTGTCAGGGATGGATGAAAAACTGTTTTTT. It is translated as CASSLSGMDEKLFF.

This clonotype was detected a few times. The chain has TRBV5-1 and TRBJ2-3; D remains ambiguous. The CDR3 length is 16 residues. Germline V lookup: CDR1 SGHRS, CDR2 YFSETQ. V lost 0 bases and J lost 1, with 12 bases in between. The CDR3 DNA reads TGCGCCAGCAGCTTGGGGCTACAGACCCGCACAGATACGCAGTATTTT. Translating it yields CASSLGLQTRTDTQYF.

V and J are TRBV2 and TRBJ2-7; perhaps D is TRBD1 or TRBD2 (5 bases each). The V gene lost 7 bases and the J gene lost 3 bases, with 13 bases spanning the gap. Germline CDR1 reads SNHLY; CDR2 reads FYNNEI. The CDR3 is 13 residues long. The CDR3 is CASTRDQLYEQYF. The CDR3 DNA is TGTGCCAGCACCCGGGACCAGCTCTACGAGCAGTACTTC.

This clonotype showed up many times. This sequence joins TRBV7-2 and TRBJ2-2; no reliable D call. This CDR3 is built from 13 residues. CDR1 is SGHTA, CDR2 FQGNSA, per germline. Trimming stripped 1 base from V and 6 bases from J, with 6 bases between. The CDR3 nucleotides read TGTGCCAGCAGCTTAGTAAGGGCCGGGGAGCTGTTTTTT. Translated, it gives CASSLVRAGELFF.

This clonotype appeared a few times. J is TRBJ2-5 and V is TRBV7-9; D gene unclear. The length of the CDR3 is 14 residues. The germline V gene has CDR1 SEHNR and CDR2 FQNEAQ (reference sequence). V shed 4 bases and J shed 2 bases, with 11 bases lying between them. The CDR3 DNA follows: TGTGCCAGCAGCTCTGACACAAAGCAAGAGACCCAGTACTTC. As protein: CASSSDTKQETQYF.

This CDR3 is CAISDWALPEAFF. The CDR3 DNA is TGTGCCATCAGTGATTGGGCGCTCCCTGAAGCTTTCTTT. J is TRBJ1-1 and V is TRBV10-3; D is undetermined. Germline V gives CDR1 ENHRY, CDR2 SYGVKD. Trimming left V 3 bases short and J 6 bases short, with 11 bases between. The CDR3 totals 13 residues.

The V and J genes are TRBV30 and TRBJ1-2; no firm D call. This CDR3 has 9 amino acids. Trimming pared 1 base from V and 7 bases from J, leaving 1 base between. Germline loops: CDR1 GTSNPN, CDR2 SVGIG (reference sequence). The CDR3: CAWSGGYTF. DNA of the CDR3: TGTGCCTGGAGTGGTGGCTACACCTTC.

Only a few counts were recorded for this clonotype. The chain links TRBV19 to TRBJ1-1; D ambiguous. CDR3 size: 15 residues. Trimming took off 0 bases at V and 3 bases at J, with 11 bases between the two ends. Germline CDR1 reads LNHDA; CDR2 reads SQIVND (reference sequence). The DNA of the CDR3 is TGTGCCAGTAGTATAGATTCCCGGCGGTACACTGAAGCTTTCTTT. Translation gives CASSIDSRRYTEAFF.

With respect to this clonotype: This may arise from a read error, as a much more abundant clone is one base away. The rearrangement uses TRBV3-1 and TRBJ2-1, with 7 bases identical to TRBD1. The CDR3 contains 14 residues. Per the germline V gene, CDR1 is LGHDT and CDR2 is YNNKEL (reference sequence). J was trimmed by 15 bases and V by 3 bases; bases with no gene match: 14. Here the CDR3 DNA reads TGTGCCAGCAGCCATACAGGGGTTAGCAATAAGCGGTTCTTC. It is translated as CASSHTGVSNKRFF.

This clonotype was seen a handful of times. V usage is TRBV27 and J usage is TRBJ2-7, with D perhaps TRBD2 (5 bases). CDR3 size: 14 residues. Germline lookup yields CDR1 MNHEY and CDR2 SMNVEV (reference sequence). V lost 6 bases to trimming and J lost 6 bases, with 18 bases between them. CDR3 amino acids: CASRPTWERGEQYV. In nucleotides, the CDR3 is TGTGCCAGCAGACCGACCTGGGAGCGAGGCGAGCAGTACGTC.

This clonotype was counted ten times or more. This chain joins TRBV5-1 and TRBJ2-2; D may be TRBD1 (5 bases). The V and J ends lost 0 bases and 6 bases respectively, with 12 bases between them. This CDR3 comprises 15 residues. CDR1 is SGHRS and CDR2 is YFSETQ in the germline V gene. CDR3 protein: CASSLAGAGPGELFF. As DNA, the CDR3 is TGCGCCAGCAGCTTGGCCGGAGCAGGGCCCGGGGAGCTGTTTTTT.

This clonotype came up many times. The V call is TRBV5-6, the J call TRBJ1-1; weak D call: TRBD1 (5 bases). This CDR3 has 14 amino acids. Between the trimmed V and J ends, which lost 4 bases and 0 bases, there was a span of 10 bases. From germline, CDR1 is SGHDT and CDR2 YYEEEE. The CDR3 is CASSRGRLNTEAFF. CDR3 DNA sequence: TGTGCCAGCAGCCGGGGACGGCTGAACACTGAAGCTTTCTTT.

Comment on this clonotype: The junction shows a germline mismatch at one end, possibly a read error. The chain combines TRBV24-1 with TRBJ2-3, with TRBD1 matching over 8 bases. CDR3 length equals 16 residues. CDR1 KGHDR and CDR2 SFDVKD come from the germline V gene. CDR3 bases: TGTGCCACCAGTGATGTCCGGGACAGGTACACAGATACGCTGTATTTT. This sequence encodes CATSDVRDRYTDTLYF.

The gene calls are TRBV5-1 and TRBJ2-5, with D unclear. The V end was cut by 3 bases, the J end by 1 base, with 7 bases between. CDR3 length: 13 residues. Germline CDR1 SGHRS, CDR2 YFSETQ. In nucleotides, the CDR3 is TGCGCCAGCAGCTATAGTTCCCAAGAGACCCAGTACTTC. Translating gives CASSYSSQETQYF. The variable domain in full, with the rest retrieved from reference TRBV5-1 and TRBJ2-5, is KAGVTQTPRYLIKTRGQQVTLSCSPISGHRSVSWYQQTPGQGLQFLFEYFSETQRNKGNFPGRFSGRQFSNSRSEMNVSTLELGDSALYLCASSYSSQETQYFGPGTRLLVL.

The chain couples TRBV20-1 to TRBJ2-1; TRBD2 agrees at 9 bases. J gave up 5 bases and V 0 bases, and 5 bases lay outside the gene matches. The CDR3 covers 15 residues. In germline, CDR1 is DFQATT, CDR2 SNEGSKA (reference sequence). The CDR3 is CSARDRLAGNNEQFF. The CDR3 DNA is TGCAGTGCTAGAGATCGGCTAGCGGGGAACAATGAGCAGTTCTTC.

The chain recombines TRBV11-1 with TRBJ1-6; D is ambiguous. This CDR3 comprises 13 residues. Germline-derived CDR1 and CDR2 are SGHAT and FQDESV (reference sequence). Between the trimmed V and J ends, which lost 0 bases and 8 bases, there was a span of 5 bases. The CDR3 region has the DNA TGTGCCAGCAGCTTAGCGTTGGATTCACCCCTCCACTTT. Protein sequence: CASSLALDSPLHF.